This T cell receptor beta chain was found in a study of cytomegalovirus exposure and HLA in healthy donors. The V end was cut by 5 bases, the J end by 9 bases, with 8 bases between. Germline V CDR1 and CDR2: PRHDT, FYEKMQ (reference sequence). This CDR3 is built from 11 residues. Of note for this clone: Its specificity is not known.

A multiplex PCR was run with 60 Vbeta primers and 13 Jbeta primers. Measured with immunoSEQ multiplex PCR; TCRdb has only the in-frame clones, and not every one. The table records about 94,000 clones, roughly three fifths of them present only once. Study-wide results and limits: An analysis done earlier found most TCR beta V segments productive about 87% or about 30% of the time.

Source material: PBMCs. This chain links TRBV13 with TRBJ2-1; unclear D gene. The clonotype comes from a man in his thirties or forties in good health and CMV-seronegative. Here the CDR3 DNA reads TGTGCCAGCAGCACCGATAGTGAGCAGTTCTTC. Translation gives CASSTDSEQFF.